Below, 7 T cell receptor beta chains from the same sample are listed, as sequenced in a study of a mutant IDH1 vaccine in newly diagnosed glioma. The antigens of these receptors remain unknown. Stated time point: week 11, during vaccination. Alongside topical imiquimod, each dose of vaccine comprised 300 ug of mutant IDH1 20-mer peptide. Method: immunoSEQ multiplex PCR; TCRdb's copy keeps in-frame clones and lacks some. The sample has 20,000 to 25,000 clones, around 70% seen once; the top ten hold roughly 11%. The source material was peripheral blood mononuclear cells (PBMCs), sampled from a glioma patient whose treatment included an IDH1 peptide vaccine. These TCRs come from a man aged 18-30 years with glioma. Some clones in this sample may be carry-over from other donors' samples.

V gene TRBV5-4 combines with J gene TRBJ2-3; 7 nucleotides line up with TRBD1. Germline-derived CDR1 and CDR2 are SGHNT and YYREEE (reference sequence). CDR3 length: 16 amino acids. Trimming removed 4 bases from V and 2 bases from J; junction bases left unmatched: 10. CDR3 residues: CASSQRTGLYTDTQYF. For the CDR3, the DNA is TGTGCCAGCAGCCAAAGGACAGGTTTATACACAGATACGCAGTATTTT.

J is TRBJ1-3 and V is TRBV7-9; D is unclear. This CDR3 contains 14 residues. V lost 4 bases to trimming and J lost 7 bases, with 14 bases between them. CDR1 is SEHNR, CDR2 FQNEAQ, per germline (reference sequence). This CDR3 reads CASSSLFGGNTIYF. CDR3 in DNA: TGTGCCAGCAGCTCCCTTTTTGGAGGCAACACCATATATTTT.

This clone has only one observation. The chain carries TRBV7-2 and TRBJ1-5; unclear D gene. Germline V gene lookup returns CDR1 SGHTA and CDR2 FQGNSA. V was cut by 4 bases and J by 3 bases, with 7 bases left in between. The CDR3 is made up of 13 amino acids. CDR3 sequence (DNA): TGTGCCAGCAGCTCTTACGTCAATCAGCCCCAGCATTTT. Protein sequence: CASSSYVNQPQHF.

This chain connects TRBV5-4 to TRBJ2-2; 11 bases agree with TRBD1. CDR3 length: 15 amino acids. Unmatched junction bases numbered 3, after V lost 4 bases and J lost 4 bases. Germline CDR1 reads SGHNT; CDR2 reads YYREEE (reference sequence). The CDR3 protein is CASSKGQGGTGELFF. The CDR3 nucleotides are TGTGCCAGCAGCAAGGGACAGGGGGGCACCGGGGAGCTGTTTTTT.

This clone showed up just once. This rearrangement joins TRBV13 to TRBJ2-3; D remains unclear. This CDR3 has 12 residues. Between the trimmed V and J ends, which lost 2 bases and 7 bases, there was a span of 7 bases. The germline V gene has CDR1 PRHDT and CDR2 FYEKMQ (reference sequence). Written as DNA, the CDR3 is TGTGCCAGCAGCTTATCTAAGAATACGCAGTATTTT. Its protein product is CASSLSKNTQYF.

This chain joins TRBV7-9 and TRBJ2-7; the match to TRBD1 covers 8 bases. CDR3 length: 12 amino acids. The germline gives CDR1 SEHNR, CDR2 FQNEAQ (reference sequence). With V trimmed by 5 bases and J by 6 bases, 3 bases remained unmatched. CDR3 sequence: CASSHGQGEQYF. As DNA, the CDR3 is TGTGCCAGCAGCCATGGACAGGGCGAGCAGTACTTC.

This clone was seen only a few times. CDR3 loop: CAWSVTRGSQPQHF. The DNA of the CDR3 is TGTGCCTGGAGTGTCACCAGGGGGTCTCAGCCCCAGCATTTT. The chain combines TRBV30 with TRBJ1-5; 7 bases match TRBD1. Looked up from germline, CDR1 is GTSNPN and CDR2 is SVGIG (reference sequence). The CDR3 totals 14 residues. Trimming at V came to 0 bases and at J to 6 bases, leaving 5 bases not matched to a gene. Complete variable domain (other parts from reference TRBV30 and TRBJ1-5): SQTIHQWPATLVQPVGSPLSLECTVEGTSNPNLYWYRQAAGRGLQLLFYSVGIGQISSEVPQNLSASRPQDRQFILSSKKLLLSDSGFYLCAWSVTRGSQPQHFGDGTRLSIL.